This T cell receptor beta chain was retrieved from a study of T cells in Graves' hyperthyroidism and ophthalmopathy. The CDR3 regions of TCR beta were amplified from RNA transcripts. TCR CDR3 underwent first-round RT-PCR with the HTBI primer set. TCRdb used MiXCR to reprocess the multiplex PCR reads, holding one entry per CDR3 protein. The table lists over 350,000 distinct CDR3 sequences, about 14% of them singletons. This CDR3 region has 13 residues. Germline V gene lookup returns CDR1 SGDLS and CDR2 YYNGEE. The V end was cut by 0 bases, the J end by 5 bases, with 8 bases between. Ten or more counts support this clonotype.

The sequencing input was blood. This sequence originates from a man between 18 and 35 years old with Graves' ophthalmopathy. The gene calls are TRBV9 and TRBJ1-1; D unresolved. The CDR3 sequence: CASSVEGLTEAFF. The CDR3 DNA reads TGTGCCAGCAGCGTAGAAGGGCTGACTGAAGCTTTCTTT.